The 3 T cell receptor beta chains below come from one sample, sequenced in a study of cytomegalovirus exposure and HLA in healthy donors. Use of 60 Vbeta and 13 Jbeta primers characterized the PCR. The table came from immunoSEQ multiplex PCR; TCRdb's copy has only in-frame clones and leaves some out. This sample has some 150,000 clones, with over 80% found just once. What was sequenced was PBMCs. Receptors originate from a female donor in good health and CMV-seronegative.

The chain has TRBV13 and TRBJ2-7; 12 nucleotides line up with TRBD2. The J segment lost 9 bases and the V segment lost 5 bases, leaving 8 bases of the junction unmatched. This CDR3 is built from 14 residues. From germline, CDR1 is PRHDT and CDR2 FYEKMQ (reference sequence). The CDR3 bases are TGTGCCAGCAGCCTTTCACTAGCGGGAGGACGGCAGTACTTC. Encoded protein: CASSLSLAGGRQYF.

The J gene is TRBJ2-1, the V gene TRBV5-1; TRBD2 matches 14 bases. The V gene's germline CDR1 is SGHRS and CDR2 YFSETQ. J lost 4 bases, V lost 2 bases, and 5 bases had no gene match. The CDR3 consists of 17 residues. The CDR3 spells CASSFMGLAGVYNEQFF. The CDR3 nucleotides read TGCGCCAGCAGCTTCATGGGACTAGCGGGAGTATACAATGAGCAGTTCTTC.

This chain links TRBV4-1 with TRBJ1-2; weak D call: TRBD1 (5 bases). Germline V gene sequence: CDR1 MGHRA, CDR2 YSYEKL. The CDR3 sequence is 16 residues long. Trimming shortened V by 0 bases and J by 3 bases, and 14 bases separated the two germline ends. CDR3 in DNA: TGCGCCAGCAGCCAAGATCTGGCAGGGAGGGACTATGGCTACACCTTC. Protein product: CASSQDLAGRDYGYTF.